Here is one TCR beta chain with its context. What this receptor recognizes is not known. Base quality data are lacking; no much larger clone is found one base away. Libraries were made using the immunoSEQ multiplex PCR assay. In its TCRdb copy, this immuneACCESS table keeps in-frame sequences only and misses some clones. Where compared with another copy, unresolved V genes explain less than half of these, and the others have no known cause. The sample table records roughly 7,300 clones; around four fifths of these occur just once. Of the sample, 15% to 20% is held by the ten largest clones. Baseline tumor tissue collected before treatment was sequenced to identify tumor-specific TCR clonotypes. The study used next-generation sequencing of T-cell receptor sequences to monitor peripheral T-cell lymphoma patients receiving frontline treatment on a trial. Trimmed from V: 9 bases; trimmed from J: 4 bases; junction bases lacking a gene match: 6. The CDR3 runs 14 amino acids, cysteine and phenylalanine included. Only the CDR3 DNA stays, 42 bases, in frame from base 1. As encoded in the germline V gene, CDR1 is KGHSH while CDR2 is LQKENI.

This specimen comes from a study of circulating tumor DNA in untreated peripheral T-cell lymphoma (dated by TCRdb to about 2021). The investigation overall reported the following: Tumor-specific clonotypes turned up in around 76% of patients, identified from 86% of baseline tissues and from approximately 70% of baseline serum samples.

Source material: tumor tissue. The rearranged segments are TRBV18 and TRBJ2-2; 9 central bases correspond to TRBD1. The sequence came from a human donor with peripheral T-cell lymphoma. The CDR3 region reads CASPGQGTTGELFF. The nucleotide sequence is given as TGTGCCAGTCCCGGACAGGGGACCACCGGGGAGCTGTTTTTT.